These 9 T cell receptor beta chains originate from one sample sequenced in a study of CD8 T cells in Susac syndrome. About 0.5 to 1 ug RNA was reverse transcribed with random hexamers. TCRdb passed the immunoSEQ multiplex PCR reads through MiXCR, listing each CDR3 protein once. This sample yields about 210,000 distinct CDR3 sequences, of which roughly 96% are seen a single time; about 0.094% belongs to the top ten. Sequencing was performed on CD4+ T cells from PBMCs. The receptors here all came from a human donor in good health.

V usage is TRBV20-1 and J usage is TRBJ1-2; D is uncertain. Germline values: CDR1 DFQATT, CDR2 SNEGSKA (reference sequence). The CDR3 runs to 12 residues. Trimming removed 6 bases at V and 0 bases at J, with 8 bases between. The CDR3 loop is CSAREANYGYTF. Written as DNA, the CDR3 is TGCAGTGCACGGGAAGCTAACTATGGCTACACCTTC.

The J gene is TRBJ1-4, the V gene TRBV6-5, with D uncertain. Germline assignment: CDR1 MNHEY and CDR2 SVGAGI. Deletions cut 0 bases from V and 3 bases from J, with 11 bases between. The CDR3 is made up of 16 amino acids. CDR3 sequence (DNA): TGTGCCAGCAGTTACTCGTGGGCGAACGCTAATGAAAAACTGTTTTTT. This encodes CASSYSWANANEKLFF.

The chain recombines TRBV12-3 or TRBV12-4 with TRBJ1-2; 9 bases map to TRBD1. The length of the CDR3 is 13 residues. J lost 10 bases, V lost 3 bases, and 6 bases had no gene match. This CDR3 is CASSLRDRAYYTF. The CDR3 nucleotides read TGTGCCAGCAGTTTGAGGGACAGGGCGTACTACACCTTC.

The chain employs TRBV28 and TRBJ1-2; TRBD1 agrees at 9 bases. In germline, CDR1 is MDHEN, CDR2 SYDVKM. V trimming: 5 bases; J trimming: 8 bases; junction bases outside the gene matches: 12. The CDR3 length is 15 residues. CDR3 loop: CASSLTGTGPLGYTF. The CDR3, as DNA: TGTGCCAGCAGTCTCACCGGGACAGGGCCGTTGGGCTACACCTTC.

The chain uses TRBV2 and TRBJ2-1, with D tentatively TRBD1 (6 bases). The CDR3 has 15 residues. Germline CDR1 and CDR2: SNHLY and FYNNEI. Trimming left V 6 bases short and J 6 bases short, with 18 bases between. The CDR3 DNA follows: TGTGCCAGCAGCCCTCAGGGGCTAGAACCCAATGAGCAGTTCTTC. This encodes CASSPQGLEPNEQFF.

The rearrangement links TRBV6-2 or TRBV6-3 to TRBJ2-5; 10 nucleotides line up with TRBD1. The V gene end was trimmed by 2 bases and the J gene end by 5 bases; junction bases not matched to a gene: 5. The CDR3 is made up of 15 amino acids. Germline V lookup: CDR1 MNHEY, CDR2 SVGEGT. DNA of the CDR3: TGTGCCAGCAGTTACGGGACAGGGGCAGATGAGACCCAGTACTTC. It is translated as CASSYGTGADETQYF.

The chain links TRBV4-1 to TRBJ2-7; 9 positions agree with TRBD2. The V and J ends lost 1 base and 4 bases, in that order; junction bases with no gene match: 8. Germline V gene lookup returns CDR1 MGHRA and CDR2 YSYEKL. The CDR3 is 16 amino acids. Written as DNA, the CDR3 is TGCGCCAGCAGCCAAGGGAGGGCTAGCGGGGTTTACGAGCAGTACTTC. Protein sequence: CASSQGRASGVYEQYF.

The rearrangement links TRBV6-5 to TRBJ1-1; D ambiguous. V was pared by 5 bases and J by 6 bases, with 10 bases between. The CDR3 totals 12 residues. Germline V CDR1 and CDR2: MNHEY, SVGAGI. CDR3 sequence (DNA): TGTGCCAGCAGTCACCGAACAGCTGAAGCTTTCTTT. This translates into CASSHRTAEAFF.

The chain combines TRBV29-1 with TRBJ1-2, with D possibly being TRBD1 (5 bases). V shed 3 bases and J shed 3 bases, with 14 bases lying between them. The CDR3 sequence is 14 residues long. CDR1 SQVTM and CDR2 ANQGSEA come from the germline V gene. Written as DNA, the CDR3 is TGCAGCGTTGAGTGGGCAGGGCTCGACTATGGCTACACCTTC. Translation: CSVEWAGLDYGYTF.